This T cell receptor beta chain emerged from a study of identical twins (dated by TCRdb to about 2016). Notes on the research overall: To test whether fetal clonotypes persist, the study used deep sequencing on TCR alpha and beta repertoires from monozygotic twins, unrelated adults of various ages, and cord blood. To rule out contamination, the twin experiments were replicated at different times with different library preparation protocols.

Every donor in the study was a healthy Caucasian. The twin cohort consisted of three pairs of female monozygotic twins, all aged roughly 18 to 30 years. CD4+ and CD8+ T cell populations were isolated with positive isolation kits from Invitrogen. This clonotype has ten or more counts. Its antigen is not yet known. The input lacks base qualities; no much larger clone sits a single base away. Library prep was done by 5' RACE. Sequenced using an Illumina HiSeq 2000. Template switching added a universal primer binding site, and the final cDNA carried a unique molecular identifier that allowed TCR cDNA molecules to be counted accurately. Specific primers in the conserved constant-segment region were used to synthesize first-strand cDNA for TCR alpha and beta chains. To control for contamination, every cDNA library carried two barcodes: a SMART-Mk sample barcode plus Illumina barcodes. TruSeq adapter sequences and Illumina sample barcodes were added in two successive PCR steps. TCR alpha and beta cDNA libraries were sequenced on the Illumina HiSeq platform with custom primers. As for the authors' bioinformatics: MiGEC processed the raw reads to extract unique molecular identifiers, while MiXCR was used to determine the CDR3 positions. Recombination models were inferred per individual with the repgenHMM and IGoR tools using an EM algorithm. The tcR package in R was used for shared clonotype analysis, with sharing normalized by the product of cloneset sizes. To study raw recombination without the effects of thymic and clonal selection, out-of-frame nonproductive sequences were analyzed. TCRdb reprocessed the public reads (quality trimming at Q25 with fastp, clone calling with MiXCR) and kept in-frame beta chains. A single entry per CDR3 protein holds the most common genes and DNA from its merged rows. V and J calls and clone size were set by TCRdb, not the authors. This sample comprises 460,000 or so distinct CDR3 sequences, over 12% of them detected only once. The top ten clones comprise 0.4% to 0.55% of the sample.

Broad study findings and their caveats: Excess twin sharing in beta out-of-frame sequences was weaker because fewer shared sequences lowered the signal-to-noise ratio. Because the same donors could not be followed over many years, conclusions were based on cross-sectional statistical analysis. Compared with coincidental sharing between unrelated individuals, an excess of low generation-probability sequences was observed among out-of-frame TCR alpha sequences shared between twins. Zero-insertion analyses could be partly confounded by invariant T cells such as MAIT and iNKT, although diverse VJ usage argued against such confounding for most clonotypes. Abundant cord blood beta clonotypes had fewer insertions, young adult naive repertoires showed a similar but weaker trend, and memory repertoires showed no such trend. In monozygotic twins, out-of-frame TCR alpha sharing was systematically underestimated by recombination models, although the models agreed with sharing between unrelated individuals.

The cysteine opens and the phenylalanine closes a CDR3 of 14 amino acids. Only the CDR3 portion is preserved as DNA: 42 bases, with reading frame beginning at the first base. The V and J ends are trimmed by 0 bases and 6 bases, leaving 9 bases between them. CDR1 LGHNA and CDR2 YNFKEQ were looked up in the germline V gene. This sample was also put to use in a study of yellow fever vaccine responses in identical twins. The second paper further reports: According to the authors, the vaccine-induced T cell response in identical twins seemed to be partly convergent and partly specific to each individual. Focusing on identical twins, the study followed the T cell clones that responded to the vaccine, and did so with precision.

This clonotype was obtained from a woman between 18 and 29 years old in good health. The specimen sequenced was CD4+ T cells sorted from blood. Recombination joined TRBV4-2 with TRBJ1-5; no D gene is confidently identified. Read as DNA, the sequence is TGTGCCAGCAGCCAAGATTGGGGAACTCAGCCCCAGCATTTT. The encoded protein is CASSQDWGTQPQHF.